This is a list of T cell receptor beta chains from one sample in a study of blood T cell repertoires in COVID-19. TCRdb's table, derived via immunoSEQ multiplex PCR, lists solely in-frame clones and lacks some. Altogether some 150,000 clones are present, approximately 82% being singletons, with the ten largest covering 3.5% to 5%. Input material: PBMCs or T cells enriched from blood (not recorded which). The receptor source for this set is a woman aged 45-65 years who had recovered from COVID-19. CDR3s include the opening cysteine and the closing phenylalanine or tryptophan. The D gene is left open where the match is weak. A clone size is listed for some rows: how often the clone was seen (once, few, many), or a class if it is expanded.

v_call	clone_size	j_call	d_call	cdr3_nt	cdr3_aa
TRBV7-2	NA	TRBJ2-5	TRBD2	TGTGCCAGCAGCTTAGCTACTAGCGGCCAAGAGACCCAGTACTTC	CASSLATSGQETQYF
TRBV10-3	once	TRBJ2-6	NA	TGTGCTATCAGTGAGGTCAGCGGCTCTGGGGCCAACGTCCTGACTTTC	CAISEVSGSGANVLTF
TRBV27	NA	TRBJ1-1	TRBD1	TGTGCCAGCACCGACGGGACAGGGGACACTGAAGCTTTCTTT	CASTDGTGDTEAFF
TRBV11-2	few	TRBJ1-6	NA	TGTGCCAGCAGCTTAGGTTGGGCGCTATATAATTCACCCCTCCACTTT	CASSLGWALYNSPLHF
TRBV29-1	NA	TRBJ1-2	TRBD1	TGCAGCGTTAGACAGGGAATCTCGGGCTACACCTTC	CSVRQGISGYTF
TRBV29-1	once	TRBJ2-1	NA	TGCAGCGTTGATTCCCCGGGTAATGAGCAGTTCTTC	CSVDSPGNEQFF
TRBV9	NA	TRBJ1-6	TRBD1	TGTGCCAGCAGCCCCCAACGGACAGGGGGTTCACCCCTCCACTTT	CASSPQRTGGSPLHF
TRBV27	NA	TRBJ1-2	TRBD1	TGTGCCAGCAGTTGGAGGGGCGGGACAGGGACACCCCCCGGGGGCTACACCTTC	CASSWRGGTGTPPGGYTF
TRBV19	NA	TRBJ1-3	NA	TGTGCCAGTAGTACAGGGACTGGAAACACCATATATTTT	CASSTGTGNTIYF
TRBV3-1/TRBV3-2	NA	TRBJ2-2	NA	TGTGCCAGCAGGTCTCGGGGTCCCGGGGAGCTGTTTTTT	CASRSRGPGELFF
TRBV5-1	NA	TRBJ1-6	TRBD1	TGCGCCAGCAGCTTGGGTAGGGGGCCTAATTCACCCCTCCACTTT	CASSLGRGPNSPLHF